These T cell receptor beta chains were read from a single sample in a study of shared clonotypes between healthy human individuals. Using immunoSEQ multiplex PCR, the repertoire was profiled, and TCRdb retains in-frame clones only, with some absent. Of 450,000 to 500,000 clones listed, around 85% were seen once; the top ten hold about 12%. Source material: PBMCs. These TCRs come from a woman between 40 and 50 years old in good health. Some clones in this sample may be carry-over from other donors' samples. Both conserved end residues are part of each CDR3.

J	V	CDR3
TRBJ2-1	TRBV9	CASSTPGQINEQFF
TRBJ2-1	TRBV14	CASRASGRLNEQFF
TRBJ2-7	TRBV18	CASSPVTLSYEQYF
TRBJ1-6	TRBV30	CACPGQGADSSPLHF
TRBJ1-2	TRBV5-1	CASSTGSHYGYTF
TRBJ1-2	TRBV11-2	CASSLQGSNYGYTF
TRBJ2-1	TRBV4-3	CASSSRPELPGGSTSYNEQFF
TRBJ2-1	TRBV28	CASSSVLLDGDEQFF
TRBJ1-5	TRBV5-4	CASSFGGGSNQPQHF
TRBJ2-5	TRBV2	CASSRDRGGETQYF
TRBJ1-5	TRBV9	CASSVGGENQPQHF
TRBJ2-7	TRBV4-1	CASSQGGIGDRGTEQYF
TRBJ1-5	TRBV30	CAWSGLVSNQPQHF
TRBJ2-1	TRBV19	CASSIGHRVANEQFF
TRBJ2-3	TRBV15	CATSSGTSGSQDTQYF